The clone carrying this T cell receptor (beta chain) was detected once. The CDR3 covers 15 residues. V lost 5 bases, J lost 5 bases, and 8 bases stayed unmatched. The germline V gene has CDR1 SGHAT and CDR2 FQNNGV. The entry originates in a study of shared clonotypes between healthy human individuals. Every subset had its genomic DNA shared out evenly among several immunoSEQ plates. The repertoire was sequenced with immunoSEQ multiplex PCR; TCRdb's copy has only in-frame clones and lacks some. The sample has about 2.4 million clones; under 95% are singletons. The study drew its donors from healthy HIV-negative adults without recent acute infections or vaccinations.

The source of this sequence is a man between 18 and 35 years old in good health. Some clones in this sample may be carry-over from other donors' samples. Material: naive CD4+ T cells from PBMCs. Subset denoted: CD45RA+ positively selected. J is TRBJ2-5 and V is TRBV11-2; TRBD2 aligns across 10 bases. The CDR3 region is CASSPPSGRGETQYF. The CDR3 DNA sequence: TGTGCCAGCAGCCCGCCCAGCGGGAGGGGGGAGACCCAGTACTTC.